The present T cell receptor (beta chain) was sequenced within a study of blood T cell repertoires in COVID-19. Study-wide context: Sites across the United States, Italy and Spain contributed samples from acute and convalescent COVID-19. T cells, B-cell-depleted T cells, or PBMCs supplied cDNA or gDNA.

Per the germline V gene, CDR1 is SEHNR and CDR2 is FQNEAQ (reference sequence). The ends lost 6 bases at V and 2 bases at J; junction bases unmatched: 6. The CDR3 is made up of 14 amino acids. Under the authors' procedure: Quantification of nucleated cells was approximated via reference gene primer amplification. Clones were sequenced by immunoSEQ multiplex PCR, and TCRdb holds only the in-frame ones, with some missing. D and trimming were read from the DNA, whereas the V and J calls and clone size are those reported in that table. The table records approximately 100,000 clones, 75% to 90% of them present only once.

Material: peripheral blood. The genes are TRBV7-9 and TRBJ1-2; 7 bases match TRBD1. This clonotype originated in a woman aged 80 or over with active COVID-19. DNA for the CDR3: TGTGCCAGCAGTCTACAACAGGGGAACTATGGCTACACCTTC. Its protein is CASSLQQGNYGYTF.